This T cell receptor beta chain was captured by sequencing in a study of blood T cells in healthy people across ages. Then a second PCR, running roughly 7 to 11 cycles, was carried out with a sample-barcoded 5' primer and a J-beta primer mix. Every cDNA molecule carried a tag from a template-switch adaptor bearing 12 random nucleotides. TCRdb itself ran the 5' RACE reads through MiXCR, one entry per CDR3 protein. This table holds about 1.6 million distinct CDR3 sequences, about 35% found once. V gave up 2 bases and J gave up 1 base, with 12 bases separating them. The germline V gene has CDR1 SNHLY and CDR2 FYNNEI. The CDR3 totals 16 residues.

Sequencing input: blood. The chain has TRBV2 and TRBJ2-1; D uncertain. This sequence was found in a woman aged 25 to 39 in good health. The CDR3 DNA reads TGTGCCAGCAGTGAAACCAGGTATATTTCCTACAATGAGCAGTTCTTC. Protein product: CASSETRYISYNEQFF.